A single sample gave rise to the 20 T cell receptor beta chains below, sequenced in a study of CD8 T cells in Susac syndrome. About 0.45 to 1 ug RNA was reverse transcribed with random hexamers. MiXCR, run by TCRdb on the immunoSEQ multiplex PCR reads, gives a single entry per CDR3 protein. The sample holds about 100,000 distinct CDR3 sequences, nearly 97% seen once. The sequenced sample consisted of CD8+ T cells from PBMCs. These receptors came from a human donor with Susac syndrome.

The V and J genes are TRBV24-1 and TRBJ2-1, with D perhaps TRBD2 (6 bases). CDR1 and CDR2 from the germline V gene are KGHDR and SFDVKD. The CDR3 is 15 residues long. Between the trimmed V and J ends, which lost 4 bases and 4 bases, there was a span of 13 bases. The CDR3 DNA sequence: TGTGCCACCAGTGAACCCGGGACTGGATACAATGAGCAGTTCTTC. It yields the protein CATSEPGTGYNEQFF.

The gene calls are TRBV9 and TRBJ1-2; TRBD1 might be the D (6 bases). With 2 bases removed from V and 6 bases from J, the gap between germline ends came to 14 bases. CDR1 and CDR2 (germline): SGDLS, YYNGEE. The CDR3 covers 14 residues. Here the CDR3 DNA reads TGTGCCAGCAGCGTGGAAGTACAGGGTCATGGCTACACCTTC. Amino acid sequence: CASSVEVQGHGYTF.

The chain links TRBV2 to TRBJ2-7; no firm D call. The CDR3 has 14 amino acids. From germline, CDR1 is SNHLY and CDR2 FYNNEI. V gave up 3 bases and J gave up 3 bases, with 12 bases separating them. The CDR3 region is CASSDVDGLYEQYF. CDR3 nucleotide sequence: TGTGCCAGCAGTGATGTGGACGGGCTCTACGAGCAGTACTTC.

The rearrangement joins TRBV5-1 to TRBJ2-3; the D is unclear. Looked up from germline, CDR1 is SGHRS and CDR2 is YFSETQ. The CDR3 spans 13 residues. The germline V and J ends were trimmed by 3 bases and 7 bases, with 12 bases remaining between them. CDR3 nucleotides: TGCGCCAGCAGCTGGGGTAGCCTTAATACGCAGTATTTT. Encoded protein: CASSWGSLNTQYF.

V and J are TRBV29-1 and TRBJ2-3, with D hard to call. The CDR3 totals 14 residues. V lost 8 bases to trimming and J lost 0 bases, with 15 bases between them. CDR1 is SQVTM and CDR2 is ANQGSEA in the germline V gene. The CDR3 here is CSPPGASSTDTQYF. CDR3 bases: TGCAGCCCCCCTGGTGCCTCTAGCACAGATACGCAGTATTTT.

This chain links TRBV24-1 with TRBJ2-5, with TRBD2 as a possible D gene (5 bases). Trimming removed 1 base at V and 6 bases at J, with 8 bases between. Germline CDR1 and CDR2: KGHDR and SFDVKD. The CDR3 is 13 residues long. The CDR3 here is CATSDFSGKTQYF. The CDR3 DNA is TGTGCCACCAGTGATTTTTCGGGGAAGACCCAGTACTTC.

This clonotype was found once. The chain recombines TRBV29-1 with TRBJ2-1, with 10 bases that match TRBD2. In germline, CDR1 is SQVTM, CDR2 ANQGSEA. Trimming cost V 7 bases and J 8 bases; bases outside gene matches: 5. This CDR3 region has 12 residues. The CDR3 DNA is TGCAGCGGCGTGACTAGCGGGTATGAGCAGTTCTTC. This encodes CSGVTSGYEQFF.

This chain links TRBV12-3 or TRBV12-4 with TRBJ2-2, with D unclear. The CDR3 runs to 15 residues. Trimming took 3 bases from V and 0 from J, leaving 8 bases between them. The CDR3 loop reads CASSLTKSNTGELFF. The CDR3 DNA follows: TGTGCCAGCAGTTTGACGAAGTCGAACACCGGGGAGCTGTTTTTT.

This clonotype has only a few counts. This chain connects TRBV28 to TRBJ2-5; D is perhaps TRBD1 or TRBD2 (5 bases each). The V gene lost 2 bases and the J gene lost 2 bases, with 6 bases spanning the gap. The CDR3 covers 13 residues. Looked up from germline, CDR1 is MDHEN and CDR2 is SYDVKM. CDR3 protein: CASSLGGQETQYF. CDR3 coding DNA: TGTGCCAGCAGTTTAGGGGGTCAAGAGACCCAGTACTTC.

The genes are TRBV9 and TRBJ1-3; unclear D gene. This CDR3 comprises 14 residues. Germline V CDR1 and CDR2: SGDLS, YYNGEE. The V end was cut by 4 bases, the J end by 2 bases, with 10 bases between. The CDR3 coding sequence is TGTGCCAGCAGCCGCACGCAGGCTGGAAACACCATATATTTT. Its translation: CASSRTQAGNTIYF.

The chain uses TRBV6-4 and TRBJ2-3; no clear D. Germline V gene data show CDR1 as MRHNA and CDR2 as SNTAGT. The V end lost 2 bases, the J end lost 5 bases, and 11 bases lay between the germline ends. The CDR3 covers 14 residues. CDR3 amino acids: CASSDGRSEDTQYF. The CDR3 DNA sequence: TGTGCCAGCAGTGACGGGCGGAGCGAAGATACGCAGTATTTT.

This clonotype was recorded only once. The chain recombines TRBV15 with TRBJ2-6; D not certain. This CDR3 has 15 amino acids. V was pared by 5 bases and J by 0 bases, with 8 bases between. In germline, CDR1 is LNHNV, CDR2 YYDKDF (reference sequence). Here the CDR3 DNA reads TGTGCCACCAGCGCACCGATCTCTGGGGCCAACGTCCTGACTTTC. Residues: CATSAPISGANVLTF.

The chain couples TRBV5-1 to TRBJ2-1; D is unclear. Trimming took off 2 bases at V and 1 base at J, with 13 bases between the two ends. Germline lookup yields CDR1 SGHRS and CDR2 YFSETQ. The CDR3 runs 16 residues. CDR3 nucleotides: TGCGCCAGCAGCTTAGAAGGCTCCCGGTCCTACAATGAGCAGTTCTTC. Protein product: CASSLEGSRSYNEQFF.

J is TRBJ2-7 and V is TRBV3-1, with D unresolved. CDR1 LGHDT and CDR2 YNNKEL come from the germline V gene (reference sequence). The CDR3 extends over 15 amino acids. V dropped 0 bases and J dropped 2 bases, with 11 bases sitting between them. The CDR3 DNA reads TGTGCCAGCAGCCAAGATCCTCAACAGACCTACGAGCAGTACTTC. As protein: CASSQDPQQTYEQYF.

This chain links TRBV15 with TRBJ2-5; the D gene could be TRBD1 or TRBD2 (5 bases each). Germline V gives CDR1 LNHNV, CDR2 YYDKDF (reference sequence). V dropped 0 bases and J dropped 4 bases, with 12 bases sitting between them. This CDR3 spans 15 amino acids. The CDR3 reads CATSRDGGGRETQYF. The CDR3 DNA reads TGTGCCACCAGCAGAGATGGTGGGGGTAGAGAGACCCAGTACTTC.

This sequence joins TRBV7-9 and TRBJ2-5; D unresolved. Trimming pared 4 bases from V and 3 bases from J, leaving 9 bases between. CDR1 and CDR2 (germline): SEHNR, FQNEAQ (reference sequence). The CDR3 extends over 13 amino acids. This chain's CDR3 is CASSSSTKETQYF. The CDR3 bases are TGTGCCAGCAGCTCGTCGACGAAAGAGACCCAGTACTTC.

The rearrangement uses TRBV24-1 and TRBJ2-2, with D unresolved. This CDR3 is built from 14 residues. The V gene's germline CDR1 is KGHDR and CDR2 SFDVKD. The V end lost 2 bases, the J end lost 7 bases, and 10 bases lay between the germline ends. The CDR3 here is CATSDSRLSGELFF. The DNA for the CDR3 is TGTGCCACCAGTGATTCGCGACTCAGCGGGGAGCTGTTTTTT.

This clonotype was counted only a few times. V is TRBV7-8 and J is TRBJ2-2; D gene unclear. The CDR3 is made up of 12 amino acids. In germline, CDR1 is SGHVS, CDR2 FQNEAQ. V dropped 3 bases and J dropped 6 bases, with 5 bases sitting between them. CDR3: CASSFGPGELFF. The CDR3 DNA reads TGTGCCAGCAGCTTCGGACCCGGGGAGCTGTTTTTT.

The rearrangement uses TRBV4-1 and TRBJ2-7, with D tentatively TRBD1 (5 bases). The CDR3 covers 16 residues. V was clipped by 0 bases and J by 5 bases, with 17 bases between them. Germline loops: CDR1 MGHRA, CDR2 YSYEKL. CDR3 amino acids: CASSQDRGFGIHEQYF. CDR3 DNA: TGCGCCAGCAGCCAAGATAGGGGTTTCGGTATCCACGAGCAGTACTTC.

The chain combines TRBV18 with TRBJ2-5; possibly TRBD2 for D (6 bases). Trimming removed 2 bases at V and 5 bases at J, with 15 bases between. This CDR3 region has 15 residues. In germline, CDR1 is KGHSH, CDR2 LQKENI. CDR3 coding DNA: TGTGCCAGCTCACCAGGGGGGACTCGTGCGGAGACCCAGTACTTC. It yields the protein CASSPGGTRAETQYF.